These 13 T cell receptor beta chains share one sample of origin, sequenced in a study of T cells in Graves' hyperthyroidism and ophthalmopathy. Authors of the study amplified TCR beta CDR3 regions from RNA transcripts. The HTBI primer set drove a first-round RT-PCR of the TCR CDR3. TCRdb re-called the multiplex PCR reads through MiXCR, storing one row per CDR3 protein. The sample consists of over 500,000 distinct CDR3 sequences, 14% of them appearing once. Source material: blood. These receptors all stem from a woman aged 40 to 49 with Graves' hyperthyroidism.

About this clonotype: With a much larger clone just one base away, this may be a read error. The CDR3 region has the DNA TGCGCCAGCAGCCCCGACCACTACAATGAGCAGTTCTTC. Encoded protein: CASSPDHYNEQFF. This chain links TRBV5-1 with TRBJ2-1, with unresolved D. CDR3 length: 13 residues. Germline V gives CDR1 SGHRS, CDR2 YFSETQ. V was trimmed by 4 bases and J by 3 bases, leaving 8 bases between them.

This clonotype occurred many times. This sequence joins TRBV7-9 and TRBJ1-6; D is ambiguous. Deletions cut 4 bases from V and 0 bases from J, with 10 bases between. Germline V gene sequence: CDR1 SEHNR, CDR2 FQNEAQ (reference sequence). The CDR3 has 16 amino acids. The CDR3 reads CASSSGGSSYNSPLHF. The CDR3 DNA is TGTGCCAGCAGCTCAGGCGGGTCCTCCTATAATTCACCCCTCCACTTT.

This sequence joins TRBV19 and TRBJ2-1, with 13 positions matching TRBD2. This CDR3 has 16 amino acids. Germline assignment: CDR1 LNHDA and CDR2 SQIVND (reference sequence). Trimming at V came to 4 bases and at J to 6 bases, leaving 6 bases not matched to a gene. This CDR3 reads CASSNSGLAGINEQFF. The CDR3 nucleotides read TGTGCCAGTAGTAATTCGGGACTAGCGGGAATCAATGAGCAGTTCTTC.

J is TRBJ1-5 and V is TRBV9, with TRBD1 matching over 12 bases. V dropped 4 bases and J dropped 4; count of bases not matched to a gene: 9. CDR3 length: 17 amino acids. Germline V gene lookup returns CDR1 SGDLS and CDR2 YYNGEE. CDR3 in amino acids: CASSLGTGGAGNQPQHF. CDR3 DNA: TGTGCCAGCAGCCTCGGGACAGGGGGCGCGGGGAATCAGCCCCAGCATTTT.

This clonotype was counted at least ten times. The chain employs TRBV20-1 and TRBJ1-1; no firm D call. Trimming removed 3 bases at V and 5 bases at J, with 22 bases between. The CDR3 spans 16 residues. Germline CDR1 reads DFQATT; CDR2 reads SNEGSKA (reference sequence). Here the CDR3 reads CSASSMVSPLSTEAFF. CDR3 coding DNA: TGCAGTGCTAGCAGTATGGTTTCGCCCCTCTCTACTGAAGCTTTCTTT.

This clonotype was observed a few times. The V gene is TRBV7-9, the J gene TRBJ1-1; D is perhaps TRBD1 (5 bases). There are 15 residues in the CDR3. V lost 3 bases to trimming and J lost 1 base, with 12 bases between them. Germline V lookup: CDR1 SEHNR, CDR2 FQNEAQ (reference sequence). The CDR3: CASSFTSGGNTEAFF. CDR3 DNA sequence: TGTGCCAGCAGCTTTACATCCGGGGGGAACACTGAAGCTTTCTTT.

This clonotype came up a few times. CDR3 protein: CASRGGATTYQPQHF. The CDR3 coding sequence is TGTGCCAGTAGGGGGGGGGCAACAACCTATCAGCCCCAGCATTTT. The chain has TRBV19 and TRBJ1-5; TRBD1 might be the D (6 bases). Germline values: CDR1 LNHDA, CDR2 SQIVND (reference sequence). V dropped 6 bases and J dropped 5 bases, with 17 bases sitting between them. The CDR3 length is 15 residues.

The rearrangement joins TRBV20-1 to TRBJ2-3; 8 bases match TRBD2. This CDR3 region has 16 residues. Trimming cost V 3 bases and J 3 bases; bases outside gene matches: 11. CDR1 is DFQATT and CDR2 is SNEGSKA in the germline V gene (reference sequence). CDR3 bases: TGCAGTGCTAGGCCCACCGGACTAGCAGGGACAGATACGCAGTATTTT. As protein: CSARPTGLAGTDTQYF.

V is TRBV28 and J is TRBJ2-5; TRBD2 aligns across 13 bases. From germline, CDR1 is MDHEN and CDR2 SYDVKM. This CDR3 comprises 17 residues. V trimming: 2 bases; J trimming: 2 bases; junction bases outside the gene matches: 5. CDR3 nucleotides: TGTGCCAGCAGTTTACTAGGACTAGCGGGAGAACAAGAGACCCAGTACTTC. Translation gives CASSLLGLAGEQETQYF.

This clonotype has only a few counts. The chain recombines TRBV27 with TRBJ2-1, with 8 bases fitting TRBD2. This CDR3 contains 12 residues. V was clipped by 8 bases and J by 9 bases; unmatched bases: 6. Germline CDR1 MNHEY, CDR2 SMNVEV (reference sequence). The CDR3: CASGAGVGEQFF. The CDR3 region has the DNA TGTGCCAGCGGAGCGGGAGTGGGTGAGCAGTTCTTC.

V and J are TRBV10-2 and TRBJ1-6, with TRBD1 matching 8 bases. The germline gives CDR1 WSHSY, CDR2 SAAADI. The V and J ends lost 5 bases and 6 bases, in that order; junction bases with no gene match: 3. There are 14 residues in the CDR3. CDR3 sequence (DNA): TGCGCCAGCAGTACAGGGGGTGGTAATTCACCCCTCCACTTT. This codes for CASSTGGGNSPLHF.

This clonotype was detected ten times or more. The J gene is TRBJ2-7, the V gene TRBV10-1; 7 positions match TRBD1. CDR3 length: 14 amino acids. J lost 6 bases, V lost 4 bases, and 9 bases had no gene match. Germline V gene sequence: CDR1 WNHNN, CDR2 SYGVQD (reference sequence). The CDR3, as DNA: TGCGCCAGCAGTGGGCCAGGGGGTGAAAGCGAGCAGTACTTC. Protein product: CASSGPGGESEQYF.

The table lists this clonotype with many counts. The rearrangement links TRBV3-1 to TRBJ2-7; D tentatively reads TRBD1 or TRBD2 (5 bases each). CDR1 and CDR2 from the germline V gene are LGHDT and YNNKEL (reference sequence). V was shortened by 1 base and J by 4 bases, with 8 bases between the two germline ends. The length of the CDR3 is 13 residues. CDR3 DNA: TGTGCCAGCAGCCAAGCGGGGCTTTACGAGCAGTACTTC. It codes for CASSQAGLYEQYF.